A selection of T cell receptor beta chains follows, all from one sample in a study of cytomegalovirus exposure and HLA in healthy donors. Assay: immunoSEQ multiplex PCR; the TCRdb copy retains only in-frame clones and omits some. The data hold some 150,000 clones, with about 70% observed a single time. The sample consisted of PBMCs. The origin of the receptors is a woman aged 35 to 49 in good health and CMV-seronegative. Each CDR3 is given with its conserved first and last residue. The order of the fields is clone size, D gene, J gene, V gene, CDR3 protein, CDR3 DNA. A D gene is named only where the DNA matches it firmly. A row's size may be missing; if present it is once, few, many or a size class.

clone_size: NA; d_call: NA; j_call: TRBJ1-2; v_call: TRBV29-1; cdr3_aa: CSVVWSYGYTF; cdr3_nt: TGCAGCGTTGTTTGGAGCTATGGCTACACCTTC
clone_size: NA; d_call: NA; j_call: TRBJ1-1; v_call: TRBV28; cdr3_aa: CASSAGVEAFF; cdr3_nt: TGTGCCAGCAGTGCAGGGGTTGAAGCTTTCTTT
clone_size: NA; d_call: TRBD2; j_call: TRBJ2-1; v_call: TRBV27; cdr3_aa: CASSPGTSAYNEQFF; cdr3_nt: TGTGCCAGCAGCCCGGGGACTAGCGCGTACAATGAGCAGTTCTTC
clone_size: NA; d_call: NA; j_call: TRBJ1-2; v_call: TRBV10-2; cdr3_aa: CASSDSQGGYTF; cdr3_nt: TGCGCCAGCAGTGATTCACAGGGTGGCTACACCTTC
clone_size: NA; d_call: TRBD2; j_call: TRBJ2-3; v_call: TRBV4-2; cdr3_aa: CASSPTSGRSPGTDTQYF; cdr3_nt: TGTGCCAGCAGCCCCACTAGCGGGAGGAGCCCAGGGACAGATACGCAGTATTTT
clone_size: NA; d_call: NA; j_call: TRBJ1-2; v_call: TRBV5-1; cdr3_aa: CASSSGQTSGGYTF; cdr3_nt: TGCGCCAGCAGCTCTGGACAGACCTCCGGTGGCTACACCTTC
clone_size: few; d_call: TRBD1; j_call: TRBJ1-2; v_call: TRBV11-2; cdr3_aa: CASSQVSRRDRVYGYTF; cdr3_nt: TGTGCCAGCAGCCAAGTTAGCAGACGGGACAGGGTCTATGGCTACACCTTC
clone_size: NA; d_call: NA; j_call: TRBJ2-7; v_call: TRBV13; cdr3_aa: CASSHRRTSYEQYF; cdr3_nt: TGTGCCAGCAGCCATCGACGGACTTCCTACGAGCAGTACTTC
clone_size: NA; d_call: TRBD1; j_call: TRBJ2-7; v_call: TRBV28; cdr3_aa: CASSFNRGFIYEQYF; cdr3_nt: TGTGCCAGCAGTTTCAACAGGGGATTCATCTACGAGCAGTACTTC
clone_size: NA; d_call: TRBD2; j_call: TRBJ2-1; v_call: TRBV5-1; cdr3_aa: CASSGGLAGGYNEQFF; cdr3_nt: TGCGCCAGCAGCGGGGGACTAGCGGGAGGATACAATGAGCAGTTCTTC
clone_size: NA; d_call: NA; j_call: TRBJ2-7; v_call: TRBV27; cdr3_aa: CATSPDSYEQYF; cdr3_nt: TGTGCCACCTCTCCAGACTCCTACGAGCAGTACTTC
clone_size: NA; d_call: NA; j_call: TRBJ1-2; v_call: TRBV29-1; cdr3_aa: CSVVSGGYGYTF; cdr3_nt: TGCAGCGTTGTATCCGGGGGGTATGGCTACACCTTC
clone_size: medium-sized; d_call: NA; j_call: TRBJ2-7; v_call: TRBV6-5; cdr3_aa: CASSYGWGPYEQYF; cdr3_nt: TGTGCCAGCAGTTACGGCTGGGGGCCCTACGAGCAGTACTTC
clone_size: NA; d_call: NA; j_call: TRBJ2-1; v_call: TRBV5-1; cdr3_aa: CASSFGRHEQFF; cdr3_nt: TGCGCCAGCAGCTTCGGCAGGCATGAGCAGTTCTTC
clone_size: NA; d_call: TRBD1; j_call: TRBJ2-3; v_call: TRBV23-1; cdr3_aa: CASSQSWVQGMATDTQYF; cdr3_nt: TGCGCCAGCAGTCAATCGTGGGTACAGGGGATGGCCACAGATACGCAGTATTTT
clone_size: NA; d_call: NA; j_call: TRBJ1-1; v_call: TRBV9; cdr3_aa: CASSVTGPNTEAFF; cdr3_nt: TGTGCCAGCAGCGTAACAGGTCCGAACACTGAAGCTTTCTTT
clone_size: few; d_call: NA; j_call: TRBJ2-7; v_call: TRBV13; cdr3_aa: CASSSGSYEQYF; cdr3_nt: TGTGCCAGCAGCTCCGGGTCCTACGAGCAGTACTTC
clone_size: few; d_call: TRBD1; j_call: TRBJ2-7; v_call: TRBV5-8; cdr3_aa: CASSLYLSGGSYEQYF; cdr3_nt: TGTGCCAGCAGCTTGTACCTTTCAGGGGGTTCGTACGAGCAGTACTTC
clone_size: NA; d_call: NA; j_call: TRBJ1-1; v_call: TRBV28; cdr3_aa: CASFWRAGMNTEAFF; cdr3_nt: TGTGCCAGTTTTTGGCGGGCAGGCATGAACACTGAAGCTTTCTTT
clone_size: few; d_call: NA; j_call: TRBJ2-1; v_call: TRBV6-1; cdr3_aa: CASSVNGGTWDEQFF; cdr3_nt: TGTGCCAGCAGTGTCAATGGGGGGACCTGGGATGAGCAGTTCTTC
clone_size: NA; d_call: TRBD2; j_call: TRBJ2-7; v_call: TRBV10-2; cdr3_aa: CASSVGGGAYEQYF; cdr3_nt: TGCGCCAGCAGTGTCGGGGGGGGAGCCTACGAGCAGTACTTC
clone_size: NA; d_call: NA; j_call: TRBJ2-5; v_call: TRBV2; cdr3_aa: CASGRSQETQYF; cdr3_nt: TGTGCCAGCGGTAGAAGCCAAGAGACCCAGTACTTC
clone_size: NA; d_call: NA; j_call: TRBJ1-5; v_call: TRBV29-1; cdr3_aa: CSVGLGPGQNQPQHF; cdr3_nt: TGCAGCGTTGGACTGGGGCCAGGACAAAATCAGCCCCAGCATTTT
clone_size: NA; d_call: TRBD2; j_call: TRBJ2-3; v_call: TRBV5-1; cdr3_aa: CASSLGLAGGGTDTQYF; cdr3_nt: TGCGCCAGCAGCTTGGGTCTAGCGGGAGGAGGCACAGATACGCAGTATTTT
clone_size: NA; d_call: TRBD2; j_call: TRBJ2-5; v_call: TRBV10-3; cdr3_aa: CAISVGGVTQYF; cdr3_nt: TGTGCCATCAGTGTTGGGGGGGTGACCCAGTACTTC
clone_size: NA; d_call: NA; j_call: TRBJ2-1; v_call: TRBV2; cdr3_aa: CASSGPTGSSQFF; cdr3_nt: TGTGCCAGCAGCGGCCCCACGGGATCCTCCCAGTTCTTC
clone_size: NA; d_call: NA; j_call: TRBJ1-4; v_call: TRBV2; cdr3_aa: CASSVTGRNEKLFF; cdr3_nt: TGTGCCAGCAGCGTGACAGGCCGTAATGAAAAACTGTTTTTT
clone_size: NA; d_call: NA; j_call: TRBJ1-1; v_call: TRBV6-1; cdr3_aa: CASSDSAYMNTEAFF; cdr3_nt: TGTGCCAGCAGTGACAGCGCCTACATGAACACTGAAGCTTTCTTT
clone_size: NA; d_call: TRBD1; j_call: TRBJ1-4; v_call: TRBV19; cdr3_aa: CASSMRGQGAGNEKLFF; cdr3_nt: TGTGCCAGTAGTATGAGGGGACAGGGGGCTGGTAATGAAAAACTGTTTTTT
clone_size: NA; d_call: NA; j_call: TRBJ1-5; v_call: TRBV5-4; cdr3_aa: CASSPPTGTQPQHF; cdr3_nt: TGTGCCAGCAGCCCCCCCACCGGTACGCAGCCCCAGCATTTT
clone_size: NA; d_call: NA; j_call: TRBJ2-5; v_call: TRBV7-9; cdr3_aa: CASSFPTRGGETQYF; cdr3_nt: TGTGCCAGCAGCTTTCCTACAAGGGGTGGAGAGACCCAGTACTTC
clone_size: NA; d_call: TRBD2; j_call: TRBJ2-7; v_call: TRBV5-1; cdr3_aa: CASSPDRGLAGGYEQYF; cdr3_nt: TGCGCCAGCAGCCCCGACCGAGGACTAGCGGGAGGGTACGAGCAGTACTTC
clone_size: NA; d_call: NA; j_call: TRBJ1-5; v_call: TRBV5-6; cdr3_aa: CASTPGISAQPQHF; cdr3_nt: TGTGCCAGCACTCCCGGGATCTCAGCTCAGCCCCAGCATTTT
clone_size: NA; d_call: TRBD2; j_call: TRBJ2-2; v_call: TRBV5-1; cdr3_aa: CASTGLAAFTGELFF; cdr3_nt: TGCGCCAGCACGGGACTAGCGGCTTTCACCGGGGAGCTGTTTTTT
clone_size: NA; d_call: NA; j_call: TRBJ1-3; v_call: TRBV25-1; cdr3_aa: CASSSLLNRPSGNTIYF; cdr3_nt: TGTGCCAGCAGCAGCCTTCTAAACAGGCCCTCTGGAAACACCATATATTTT
clone_size: NA; d_call: NA; j_call: TRBJ1-1; v_call: TRBV7-9; cdr3_aa: CASSPRSGNTEAFF; cdr3_nt: TGTGCCAGCAGCCCCCGTTCAGGGAACACTGAAGCTTTCTTT
clone_size: NA; d_call: TRBD1; j_call: TRBJ1-2; v_call: TRBV11-2; cdr3_aa: CASRSWGQGANYGYTF; cdr3_nt: TGTGCCAGCAGATCTTGGGGACAGGGGGCGAACTATGGCTACACCTTC
clone_size: NA; d_call: TRBD2; j_call: TRBJ2-3; v_call: TRBV19; cdr3_aa: CASSIGTSSTDTQYF; cdr3_nt: TGTGCCAGTAGTATCGGGACTAGTAGCACAGATACGCAGTATTTT
clone_size: NA; d_call: NA; j_call: TRBJ2-7; v_call: TRBV14; cdr3_aa: CASSHRTVYRYEQYF; cdr3_nt: TGTGCCAGCAGCCACCGGACAGTCTACCGCTACGAGCAGTACTTC